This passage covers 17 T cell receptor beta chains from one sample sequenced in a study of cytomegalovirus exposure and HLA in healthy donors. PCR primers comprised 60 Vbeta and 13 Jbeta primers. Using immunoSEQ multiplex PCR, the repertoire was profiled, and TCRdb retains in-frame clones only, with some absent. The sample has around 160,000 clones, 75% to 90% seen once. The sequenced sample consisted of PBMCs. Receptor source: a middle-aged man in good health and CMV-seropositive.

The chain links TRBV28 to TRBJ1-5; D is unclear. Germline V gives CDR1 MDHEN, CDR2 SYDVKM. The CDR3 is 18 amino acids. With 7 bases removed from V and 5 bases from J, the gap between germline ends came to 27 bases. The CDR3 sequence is CASTRVDFWRAGYQPQHF. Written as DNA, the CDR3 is TGTGCCAGCACCCGAGTAGATTTTTGGAGGGCGGGGTATCAGCCCCAGCATTTT.

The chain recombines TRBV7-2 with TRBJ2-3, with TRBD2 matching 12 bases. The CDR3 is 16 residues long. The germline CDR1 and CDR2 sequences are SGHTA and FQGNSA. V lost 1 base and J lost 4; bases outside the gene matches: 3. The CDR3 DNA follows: TGTGCCAGCAGCTTAGTCCTAGCGGGAGGGCCAGATACGCAGTATTTT. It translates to CASSLVLAGGPDTQYF.

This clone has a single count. The CDR3 region is CASSRGGQGARSGYTF. The CDR3 nucleotides read TGTGCCAGCAGCCGCGGGGGACAGGGGGCGAGGAGTGGCTACACCTTC. The chain couples TRBV5-8 to TRBJ1-2; TRBD1 aligns across 12 bases. CDR1 is SGHTS and CDR2 is YDEGEE in the germline V gene. Germline trimming cut 4 bases from V and 7 bases from J; bases unmatched to any gene: 11. CDR3 length equals 16 residues.

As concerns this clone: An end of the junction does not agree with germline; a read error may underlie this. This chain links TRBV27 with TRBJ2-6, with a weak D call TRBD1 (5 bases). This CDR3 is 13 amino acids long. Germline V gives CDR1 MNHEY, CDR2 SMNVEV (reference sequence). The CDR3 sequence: CACRASGANVLTF. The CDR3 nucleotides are TGTGCCTGCAGGGCCTCTGGGGCCAACGTCCTGACTTTC.

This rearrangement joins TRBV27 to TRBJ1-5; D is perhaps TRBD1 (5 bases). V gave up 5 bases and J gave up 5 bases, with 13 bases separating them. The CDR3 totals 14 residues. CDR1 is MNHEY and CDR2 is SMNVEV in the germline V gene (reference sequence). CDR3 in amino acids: CASSRTGWDQPQHF. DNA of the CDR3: TGTGCCAGCAGTAGAACAGGTTGGGATCAGCCCCAGCATTTT.

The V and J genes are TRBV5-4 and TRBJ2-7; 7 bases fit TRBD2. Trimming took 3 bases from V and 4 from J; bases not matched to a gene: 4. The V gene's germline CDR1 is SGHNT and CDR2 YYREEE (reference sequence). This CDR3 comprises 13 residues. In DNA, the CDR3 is TGTGCCAGCAGCTCGCGGGAGAATTACGAGCAGTACTTC. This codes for CASSSRENYEQYF.

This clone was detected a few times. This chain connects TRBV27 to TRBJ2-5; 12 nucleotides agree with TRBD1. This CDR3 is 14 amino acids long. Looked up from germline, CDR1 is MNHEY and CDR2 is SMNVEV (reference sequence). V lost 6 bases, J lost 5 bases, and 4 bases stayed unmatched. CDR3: CASRGQGAFETQYF. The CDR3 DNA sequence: TGTGCCAGCAGGGGACAGGGGGCATTTGAGACCCAGTACTTC.

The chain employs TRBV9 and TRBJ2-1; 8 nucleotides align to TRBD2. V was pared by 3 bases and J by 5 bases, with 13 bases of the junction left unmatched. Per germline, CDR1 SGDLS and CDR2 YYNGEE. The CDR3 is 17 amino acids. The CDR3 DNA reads TGTGCCAGCAGCGCCAACCCGACTAGCGCACTGAACAATGAGCAGTTCTTC. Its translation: CASSANPTSALNNEQFF.

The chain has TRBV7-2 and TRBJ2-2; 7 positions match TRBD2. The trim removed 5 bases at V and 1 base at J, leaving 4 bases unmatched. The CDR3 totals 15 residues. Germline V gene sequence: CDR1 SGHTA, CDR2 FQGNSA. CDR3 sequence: CASSIKRGNTGELFF. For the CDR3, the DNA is TGTGCCAGCAGCATAAAGCGGGGGAACACCGGGGAGCTGTTTTTT.

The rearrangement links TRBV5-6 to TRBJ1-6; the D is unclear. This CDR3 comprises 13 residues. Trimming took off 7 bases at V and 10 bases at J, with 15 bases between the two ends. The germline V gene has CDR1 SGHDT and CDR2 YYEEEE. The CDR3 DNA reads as TGTGCCAGCGCCGATGGTAGTCGCTCACCCCTCCACTTT. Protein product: CASADGSRSPLHF.

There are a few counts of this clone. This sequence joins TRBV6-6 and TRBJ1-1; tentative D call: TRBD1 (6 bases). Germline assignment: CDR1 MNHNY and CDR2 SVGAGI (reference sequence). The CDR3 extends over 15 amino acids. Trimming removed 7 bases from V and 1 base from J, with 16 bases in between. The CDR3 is CASINRAHANTEAFF. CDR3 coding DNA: TGTGCCAGCATTAACAGGGCCCATGCGAACACTGAAGCTTTCTTT.

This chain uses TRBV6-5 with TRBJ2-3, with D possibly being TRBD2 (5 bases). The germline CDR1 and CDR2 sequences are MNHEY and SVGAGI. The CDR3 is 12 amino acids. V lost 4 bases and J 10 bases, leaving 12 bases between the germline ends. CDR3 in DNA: TGTGCCAGCAGTTCGTCGACTACTGCGCAGTATTTT. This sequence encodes CASSSSTTAQYF.

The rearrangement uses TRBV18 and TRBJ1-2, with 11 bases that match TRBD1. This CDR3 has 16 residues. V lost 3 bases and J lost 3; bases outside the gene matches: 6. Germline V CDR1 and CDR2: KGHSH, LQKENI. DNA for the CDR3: TGTGCCAGCTCACCGCGGACAGGGGGCTTTGACTATGGCTACACCTTC. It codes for CASSPRTGGFDYGYTF. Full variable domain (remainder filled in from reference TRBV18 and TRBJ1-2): NAGVMQNPRHLVRRRGQEARLRCSPMKGHSHVYWYRQLPEEGLKFMVYLQKENIIDESGMPKERFSAEFPKEGPSILRIQQVVRGDSAAYFCASSPRTGGFDYGYTFGSGTRLTVV.

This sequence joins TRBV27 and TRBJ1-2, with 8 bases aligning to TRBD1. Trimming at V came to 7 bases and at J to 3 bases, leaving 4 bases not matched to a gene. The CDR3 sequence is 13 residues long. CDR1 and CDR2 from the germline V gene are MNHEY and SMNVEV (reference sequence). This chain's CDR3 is CASKGQAHYGYTF. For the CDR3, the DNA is TGTGCCAGCAAGGGACAGGCCCACTATGGCTACACCTTC.

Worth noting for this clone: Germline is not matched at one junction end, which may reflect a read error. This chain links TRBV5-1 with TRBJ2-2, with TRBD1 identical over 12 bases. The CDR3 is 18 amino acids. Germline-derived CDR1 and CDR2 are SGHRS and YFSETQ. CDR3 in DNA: TGCGCCAGCAGCTTGAGGGGGACAGGGGGCGCAGACACCGGGGAGCTGCTTTTT. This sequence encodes CASSLRGTGGADTGELLF.

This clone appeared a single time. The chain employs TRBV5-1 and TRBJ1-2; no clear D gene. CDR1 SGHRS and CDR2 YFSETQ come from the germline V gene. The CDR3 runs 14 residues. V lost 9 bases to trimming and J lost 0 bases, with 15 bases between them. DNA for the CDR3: TGCGCCACCCGGGTCGACGGAGCTAACTATGGCTACACCTTC. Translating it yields CATRVDGANYGYTF. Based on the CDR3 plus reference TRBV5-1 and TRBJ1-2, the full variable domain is KAGVTQTPRYLIKTRGQQVTLSCSPISGHRSVSWYQQTPGQGLQFLFEYFSETQRNKGNFPGRFSGRQFSNSRSEMNVSTLELGDSALYLCATRVDGANYGYTFGSGTRLTVV.

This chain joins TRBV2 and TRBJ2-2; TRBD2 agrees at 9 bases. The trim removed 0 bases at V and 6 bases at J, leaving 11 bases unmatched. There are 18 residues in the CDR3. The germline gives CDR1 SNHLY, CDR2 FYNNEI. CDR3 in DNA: TGTGCCAGCAGTGAAGCGCCAGTCGGGCTAGCGGGGTCCGGGGAGCTGTTTTTT. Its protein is CASSEAPVGLAGSGELFF.